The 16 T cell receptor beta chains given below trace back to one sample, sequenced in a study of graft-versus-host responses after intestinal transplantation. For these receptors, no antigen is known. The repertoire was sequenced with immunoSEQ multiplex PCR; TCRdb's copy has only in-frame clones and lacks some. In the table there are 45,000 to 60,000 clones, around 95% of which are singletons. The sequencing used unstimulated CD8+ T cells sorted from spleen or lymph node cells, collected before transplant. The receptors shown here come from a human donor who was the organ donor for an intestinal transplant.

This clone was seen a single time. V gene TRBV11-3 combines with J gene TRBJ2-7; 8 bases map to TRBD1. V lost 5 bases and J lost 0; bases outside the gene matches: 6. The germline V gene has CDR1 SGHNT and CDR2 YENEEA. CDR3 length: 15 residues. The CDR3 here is CASSTWTGSSYEQYF. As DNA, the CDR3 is TGTGCCAGCAGCACCTGGACAGGGAGCTCCTACGAGCAGTACTTC.

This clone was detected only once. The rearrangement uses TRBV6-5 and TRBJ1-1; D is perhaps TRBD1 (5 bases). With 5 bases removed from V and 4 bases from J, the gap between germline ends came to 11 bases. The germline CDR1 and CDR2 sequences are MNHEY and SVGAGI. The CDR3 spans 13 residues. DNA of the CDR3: TGTGCCAGCAGTGAGGGGAGGTCCACTGAAGCTTTCTTT. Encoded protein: CASSEGRSTEAFF.

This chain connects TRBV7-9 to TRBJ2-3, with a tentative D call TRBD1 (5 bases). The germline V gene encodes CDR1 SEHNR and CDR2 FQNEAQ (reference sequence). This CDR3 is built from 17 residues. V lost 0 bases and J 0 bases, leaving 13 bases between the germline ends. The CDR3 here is CASSLALTATSTDTQYF. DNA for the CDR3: TGTGCCAGCAGCTTAGCGCTGACAGCCACTAGCACAGATACGCAGTATTTT.

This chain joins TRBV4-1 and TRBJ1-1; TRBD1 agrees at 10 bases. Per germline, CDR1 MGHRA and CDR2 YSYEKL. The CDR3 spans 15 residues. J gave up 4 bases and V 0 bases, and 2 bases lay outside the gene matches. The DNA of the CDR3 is TGCGCCAGCAGCCAAGATGGACAGGGGGGCACTGAAGCTTTCTTT. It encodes CASSQDGQGGTEAFF.

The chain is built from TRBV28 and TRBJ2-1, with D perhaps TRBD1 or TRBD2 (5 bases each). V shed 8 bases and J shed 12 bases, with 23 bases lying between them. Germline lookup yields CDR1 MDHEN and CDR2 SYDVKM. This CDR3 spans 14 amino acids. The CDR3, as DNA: TGTGCCAGCTACGTTAGTCGGGACCCCGTGGCGCAGTTCTTC. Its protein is CASYVSRDPVAQFF.

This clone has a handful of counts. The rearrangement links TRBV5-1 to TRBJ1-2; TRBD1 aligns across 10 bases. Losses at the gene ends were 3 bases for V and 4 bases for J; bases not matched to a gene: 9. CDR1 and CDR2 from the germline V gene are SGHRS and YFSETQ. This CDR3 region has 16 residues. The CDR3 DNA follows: TGCGCCAGCAGCTCTAGACAGGGGGCATCCGGCTATGGCTACACCTTC. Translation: CASSSRQGASGYGYTF.

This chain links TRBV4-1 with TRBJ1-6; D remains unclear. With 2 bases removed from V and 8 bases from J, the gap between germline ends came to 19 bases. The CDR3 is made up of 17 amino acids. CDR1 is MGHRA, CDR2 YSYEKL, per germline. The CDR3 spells CASSQLAGPTEYSPLHF. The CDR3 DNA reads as TGCGCCAGCAGCCAACTTGCCGGTCCGACCGAGTATTCACCCCTCCACTTT.

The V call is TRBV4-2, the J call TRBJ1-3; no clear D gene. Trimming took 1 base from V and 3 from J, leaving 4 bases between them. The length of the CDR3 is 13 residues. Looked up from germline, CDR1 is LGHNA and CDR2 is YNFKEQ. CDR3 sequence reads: CASSQGNGNTIYF. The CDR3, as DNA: TGTGCCAGCAGCCAAGGGAATGGAAACACCATATATTTT.

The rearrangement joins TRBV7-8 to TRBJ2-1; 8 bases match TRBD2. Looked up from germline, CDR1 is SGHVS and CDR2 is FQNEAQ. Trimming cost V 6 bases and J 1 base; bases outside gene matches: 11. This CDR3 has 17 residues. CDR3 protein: CASSHNQLAESYNEQFF. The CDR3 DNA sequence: TGTGCCAGCAGTCATAATCAACTAGCGGAATCCTACAATGAGCAGTTCTTC.

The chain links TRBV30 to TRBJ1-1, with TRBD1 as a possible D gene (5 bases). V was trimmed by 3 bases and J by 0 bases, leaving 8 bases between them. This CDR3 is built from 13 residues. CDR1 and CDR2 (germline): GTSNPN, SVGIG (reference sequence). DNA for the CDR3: TGTGCCTGGAGCCCAGGGCTGAACACTGAAGCTTTCTTT. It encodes CAWSPGLNTEAFF.

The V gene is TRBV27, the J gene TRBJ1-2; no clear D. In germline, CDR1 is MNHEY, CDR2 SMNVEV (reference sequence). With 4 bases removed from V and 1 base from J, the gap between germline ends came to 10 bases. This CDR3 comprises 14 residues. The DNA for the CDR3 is TGTGCCAGCAGTTCCCTTATTCTTAACTATGGCTACACCTTC. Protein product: CASSSLILNYGYTF.

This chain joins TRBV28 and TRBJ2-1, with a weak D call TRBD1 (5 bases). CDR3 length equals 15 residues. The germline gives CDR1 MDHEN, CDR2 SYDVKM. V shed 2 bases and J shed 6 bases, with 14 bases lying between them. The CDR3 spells CASSLGQGSINEQFF. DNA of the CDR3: TGTGCCAGCAGTTTAGGGCAGGGTAGTATCAATGAGCAGTTCTTC. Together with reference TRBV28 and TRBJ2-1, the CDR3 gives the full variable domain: DVKVTQSSRYLVKRTGEKVFLECVQDMDHENMFWYRQDPGLGLRLIYFSYDVKMKEKGDIPEGYSVSREKKERFSLILESASTNQTSMYLCASSLGQGSINEQFFGPGTRLTVL.

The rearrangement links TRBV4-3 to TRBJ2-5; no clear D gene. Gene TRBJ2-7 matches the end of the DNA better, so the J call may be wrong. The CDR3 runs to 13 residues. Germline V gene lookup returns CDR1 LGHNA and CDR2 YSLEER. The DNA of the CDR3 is TGCGCCAGCAGCCAAGGGCTAGCCTACGAGCAGTACTTC. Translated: CASSQGLAYEQYF.

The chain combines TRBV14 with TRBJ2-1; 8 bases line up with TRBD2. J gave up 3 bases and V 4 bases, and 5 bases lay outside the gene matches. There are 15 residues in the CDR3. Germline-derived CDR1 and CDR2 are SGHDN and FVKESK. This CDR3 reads CASSPQRGIYNEQFF. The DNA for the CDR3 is TGTGCCAGCAGCCCGCAGCGGGGGATCTACAATGAGCAGTTCTTC. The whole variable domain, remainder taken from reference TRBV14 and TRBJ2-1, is EAGVTQFPSHSVIEKGQTVTLRCDPISGHDNLYWYRRVMGKEIKFLLHFVKESKQDESGMPNNRFLAERTGGTYSTLKVQPAELEDSGVYFCASSPQRGIYNEQFFGPGTRLTVL.

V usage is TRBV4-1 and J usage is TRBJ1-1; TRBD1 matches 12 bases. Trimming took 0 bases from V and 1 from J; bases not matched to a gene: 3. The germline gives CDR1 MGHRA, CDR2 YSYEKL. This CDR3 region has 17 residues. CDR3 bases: TGCGCCAGCAGCCAAGAGGGACAGGGGGCAGGGAACACTGAAGCTTTCTTT. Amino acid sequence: CASSQEGQGAGNTEAFF.

The CDR3 is CRTDEETQYF. For the CDR3, the DNA is TGTCGTACAGATGAAGAGACCCAGTACTTC. The chain uses TRBV7-8 and TRBJ2-5; D not resolved. This CDR3 contains 10 residues. CDR1 and CDR2 from the germline V gene are SGHVS and FQNEAQ. Drawing the rest from reference TRBV7-8 and TRBJ2-5, the complete variable domain is GAGVSQSPRYKVAKRGQDVALRCDPISGHVSLFWYQQALGQGPEFLTYFQNEAQLDKSGLPSDRFFAERPEGSVSTLKIQRTQQEDSAVYLCRTDEETQYFGPGTRLLVL.